The TCR beta chain under discussion was sequenced for a study of blood T cell repertoires in COVID-19. As for the study in general: The analysed material was cDNA or gDNA that came from T cells, B-cell-depleted T cells, or PBMCs.

Only in-frame clones appear in the TCRdb table, and some are missing; sequencing was by immunoSEQ multiplex PCR. The data hold about 130,000 clones, with 84% observed a single time. In this sample, this clone turned up a few times. This CDR3 is also generated by other DNA sequences in the sample. The sequence came from a woman aged 25 to 39 who had recovered from COVID-19. Sample: peripheral blood.

CDR3 region: CASSLAGGETQYF. The CDR3 DNA follows: TGTGCCAGCAGCCTCGCCGGGGGAGAGACCCAGTACTTC. The chain has TRBV7-2 and TRBJ2-5; the D gene is possibly TRBD2 (6 bases). Germline-derived CDR1 and CDR2 are SGHTA and FQGNSA. The length of the CDR3 is 13 residues. The germline V and J ends were trimmed by 5 bases and 4 bases, with 11 bases remaining between them.